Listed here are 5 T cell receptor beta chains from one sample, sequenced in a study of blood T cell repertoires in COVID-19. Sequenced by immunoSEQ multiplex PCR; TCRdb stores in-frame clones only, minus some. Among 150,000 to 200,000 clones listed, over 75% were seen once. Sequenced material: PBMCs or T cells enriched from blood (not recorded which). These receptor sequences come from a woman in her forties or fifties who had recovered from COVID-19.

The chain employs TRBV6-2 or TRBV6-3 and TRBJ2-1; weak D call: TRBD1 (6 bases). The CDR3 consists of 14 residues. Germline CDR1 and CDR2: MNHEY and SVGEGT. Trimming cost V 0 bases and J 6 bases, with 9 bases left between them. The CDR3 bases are TGTGCCAGCAGTTACTCGGGGGCTAGCAATGAGCAGTTCTTC. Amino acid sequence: CASSYSGASNEQFF.

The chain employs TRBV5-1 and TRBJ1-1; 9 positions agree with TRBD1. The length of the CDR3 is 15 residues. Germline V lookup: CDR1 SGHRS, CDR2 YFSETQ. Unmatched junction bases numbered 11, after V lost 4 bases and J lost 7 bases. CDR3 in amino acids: CASSPSRTGEHEAFF. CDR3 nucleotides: TGCGCCAGCAGCCCCTCCCGGACAGGGGAACATGAAGCTTTCTTT.

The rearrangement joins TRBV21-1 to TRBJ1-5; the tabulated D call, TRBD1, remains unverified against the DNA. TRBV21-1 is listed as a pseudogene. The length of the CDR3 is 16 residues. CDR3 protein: CASSKSPDRENQPQHF. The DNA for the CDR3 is TGTGCCAGCAGCAAGTCACCGGACAGGGAGAATCAGCCCCAGCATTTT.

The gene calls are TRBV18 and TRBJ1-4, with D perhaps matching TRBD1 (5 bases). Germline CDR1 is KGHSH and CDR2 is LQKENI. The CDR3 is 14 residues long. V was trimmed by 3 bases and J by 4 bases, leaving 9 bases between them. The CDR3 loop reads CASSPPDNNEKLFF. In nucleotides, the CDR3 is TGTGCCAGCTCACCCCCGGACAATAATGAAAAACTGTTTTTT.

Here the CDR3 DNA reads TGTGCCAGCAGCCAAGAGGTTCTGGAGTATGGCTACACCTTC. Its protein is CASSQEVLEYGYTF. The genes are TRBV4-2 and TRBJ1-2, with unresolved D. V shed 0 bases and J shed 5 bases, with 10 bases lying between them. Germline CDR1 LGHNA, CDR2 YNFKEQ. This CDR3 contains 14 residues.